This T cell receptor beta chain was captured in a study of blood T cell repertoires in COVID-19. Per the authors' pipeline: Counts of nucleated cells, estimated from reference gene primer amplification, were obtained. Profiling relied on immunoSEQ multiplex PCR, and the TCRdb table lists in-frame clones only, not all of them. Clonal size and the V and J genes are those of that table, whereas D and trimming came from the DNA. This sample carries some 150,000 clones, around four fifths of them seen once, and the ten largest clones take roughly 6.2%. Participants spanned ages roughly 18 to 90 years and resided in 24 US areas. Cohorts were determined from participant-reported clinical history. Donors of Cohort 3 who recovered were those that had two negative PCRs, clearance, or symptom resolution. The source is a woman aged 40 to 50 who had recovered from COVID-19. Sequencing used PBMCs or T cells enriched from blood (not recorded which).

The CDR3 DNA is TGCGCCAGCAGTCCTACGGGACTAGCGGGAGTCGGGGGGTTGAATGAGCAGTTCTTC. Protein sequence: CASSPTGLAGVGGLNEQFF. The rearrangement uses TRBV5-1 and TRBJ2-1; 14 bases map to TRBD2. CDR3 size: 19 residues. CDR1 is SGHRS and CDR2 is YFSETQ in the germline V gene. V trimming: 5 bases; J trimming: 7 bases; junction bases outside the gene matches: 17. Supplemented by reference TRBV5-1 and TRBJ2-1, the full variable domain reads KAGVTQTPRYLIKTRGQQVTLSCSPISGHRSVSWYQQTPGQGLQFLFEYFSETQRNKGNFPGRFSGRQFSNSRSEMNVSTLELGDSALYLCASSPTGLAGVGGLNEQFFGPGTRLTVL.